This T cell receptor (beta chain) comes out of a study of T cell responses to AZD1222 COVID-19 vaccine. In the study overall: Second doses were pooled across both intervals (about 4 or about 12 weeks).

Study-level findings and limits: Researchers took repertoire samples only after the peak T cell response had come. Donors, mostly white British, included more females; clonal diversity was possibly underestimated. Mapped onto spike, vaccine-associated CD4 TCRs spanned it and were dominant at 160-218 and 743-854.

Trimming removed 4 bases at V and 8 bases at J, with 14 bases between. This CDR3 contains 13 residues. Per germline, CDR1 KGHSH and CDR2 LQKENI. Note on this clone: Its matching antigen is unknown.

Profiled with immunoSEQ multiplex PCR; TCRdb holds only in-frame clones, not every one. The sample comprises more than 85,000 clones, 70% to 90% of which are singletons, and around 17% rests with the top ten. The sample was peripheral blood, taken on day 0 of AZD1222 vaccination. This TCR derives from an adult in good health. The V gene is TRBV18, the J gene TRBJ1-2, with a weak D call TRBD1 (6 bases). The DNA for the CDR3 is TGTGCCAGCTCACATGCACAGGGCTACGGCTACACCTTC. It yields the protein CASSHAQGYGYTF. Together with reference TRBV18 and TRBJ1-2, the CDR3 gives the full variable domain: NAGVMQNPRHLVRRRGQEARLRCSPMKGHSHVYWYRQLPEEGLKFMVYLQKENIIDESGMPKERFSAEFPKEGPSILRIQQVVRGDSAAYFCASSHAQGYGYTFGSGTRLTVV.